The present T cell receptor (beta chain) was sequenced within a study of cytomegalovirus exposure and HLA in healthy donors. Study results and caveats: A few CMV-associated chains were confirmed in vitro to be specific for CMV antigens. Sequences of the TCR beta chain were said to predict the HLA-A and HLA-B alleles of most subjects accurately.

The primer mix had 60 Vbeta and 13 Jbeta primers. Libraries were prepared by immunoSEQ multiplex PCR; TCRdb keeps only in-frame clonotypes and omits some of them. Counted here are 150,000 to 200,000 clones, over 70% occurring once; the ten biggest clones make up 7.4%. The CDR3 is 18 amino acids. Trimming at V came to 7 bases and at J to 7 bases, leaving 15 bases not matched to a gene. From germline, CDR1 is LNHDA and CDR2 SQIVND (reference sequence). This clone was seen a handful of times. Its antigen is not identified. This TCR came from a male donor in good health and CMV-seropositive. This sequence joins TRBV19 and TRBJ2-2, with 13 bases that match TRBD2. The sequencing sample was made of PBMCs. This CDR3 is CASKLWPTSGGAGGELFF. For the CDR3, the DNA is TGTGCCAGTAAATTGTGGCCAACTAGCGGGGGGGCAGGCGGGGAGCTGTTTTTT. Supplemented by reference TRBV19 and TRBJ2-2, the full variable domain reads DGGITQSPKYLFRKEGQNVTLSCEQNLNHDAMYWYRQDPGQGLRLIYYSQIVNDFQKGDIAEGYSVSREKKESFPLTVTSAQKNPTAFYLCASKLWPTSGGAGGELFFGEGSRLTVL.